The source of this T cell receptor (beta chain) is a study of cytomegalovirus exposure and HLA in healthy donors. Healthy bone marrow donors formed the donor group. In the PCR, 60 Vbeta and 13 Jbeta primers were used. The repertoire was sequenced with immunoSEQ multiplex PCR; TCRdb's copy has only in-frame clones and lacks some. The sample carries roughly 86,000 clones, approximately 60% recorded once. V shed 5 bases and J 6 bases; nucleotides not matched to a gene: 10. The CDR3 extends over 16 amino acids. Germline CDR1 KGHSH, CDR2 LQKENI. This chain joins TRBV18 and TRBJ1-6; 7 bases match TRBD1. This TCR derives from a woman in her forties or fifties in good health and CMV-seropositive. Sample: PBMCs. CDR3 nucleotide sequence: TGTGCCAGCTCAGCTCTTAGGGGGCTTGGTAATTCACCCCTCCACTTT. This translates into CASSALRGLGNSPLHF.